This record looks at one T cell receptor (beta chain) sequence and its context. Its antigen is still unknown. The data stem from a study of cytomegalovirus exposure and HLA in healthy donors. Study-level findings and limits: There were some public TCRs occurring in many donors, but most TCR sequences were rare. Serostatus for CMV was the only available immune exposure information.

The PCR contained 60 Vbeta and 13 Jbeta primers. Sequencing used immunoSEQ multiplex PCR; TCRdb keeps in-frame clones, though not all of them. Found here are over 100,000 clones, about 70% of them singletons; the top ten hold over 4%. The sequence derives from a man aged 30-40 years in good health and CMV-seropositive. Sample: PBMCs.

CDR3 amino acids: CASSLDPGFYGYTF. The DNA of the CDR3 is TGTGCCAGCAGCTTAGATCCAGGATTCTATGGCTACACCTTC. The chain carries TRBV7-2 and TRBJ1-2; D unclear. The length of the CDR3 is 14 residues. Trimming took off 1 base at V and 4 bases at J, with 10 bases between the two ends. CDR1 and CDR2 (germline): SGHTA, FQGNSA.